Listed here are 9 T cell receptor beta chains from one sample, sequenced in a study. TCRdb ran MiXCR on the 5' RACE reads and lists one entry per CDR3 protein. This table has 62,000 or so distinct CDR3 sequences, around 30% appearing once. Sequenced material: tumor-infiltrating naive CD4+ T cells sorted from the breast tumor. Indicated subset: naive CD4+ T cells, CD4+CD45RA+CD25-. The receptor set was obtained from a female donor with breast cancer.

The CDR3 region has the DNA TGTGCCAGCAGCGACCGGTATAATTCACCCCTCCACTTT. Translating it yields CASSDRYNSPLHF. The V call is TRBV9, the J call TRBJ1-6; D uncertain. V lost 3 bases to trimming and J lost 4 bases, with 5 bases between them. Germline CDR1 is SGDLS and CDR2 is YYNGEE. The CDR3 is 13 residues long.

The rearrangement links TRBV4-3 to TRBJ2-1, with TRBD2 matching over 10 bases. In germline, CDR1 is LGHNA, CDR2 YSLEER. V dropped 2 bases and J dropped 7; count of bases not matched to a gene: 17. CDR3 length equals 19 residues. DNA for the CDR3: TGCGCCAGCAGCCAATTCCTCAGTGGTTCTAGCGGGAGTCGGAATGAGCAGTTCTTC. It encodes CASSQFLSGSSGSRNEQFF.

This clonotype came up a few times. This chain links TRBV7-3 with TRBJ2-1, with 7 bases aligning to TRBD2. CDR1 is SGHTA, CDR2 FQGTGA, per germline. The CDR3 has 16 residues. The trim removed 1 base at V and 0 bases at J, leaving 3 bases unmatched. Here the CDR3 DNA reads TGTGCCAGCAGCTTAAGTGCTAGCGGCTCCTACAATGAGCAGTTCTTC. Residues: CASSLSASGSYNEQFF.

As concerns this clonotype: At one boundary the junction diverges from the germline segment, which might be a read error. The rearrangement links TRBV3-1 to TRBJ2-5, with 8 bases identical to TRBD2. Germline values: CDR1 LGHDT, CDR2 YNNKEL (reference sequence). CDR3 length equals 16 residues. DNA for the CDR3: TGTACCAGCAGCCAAGAAGCAGCGGGGGTCCGGGAGACCCAGTACTTC. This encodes CTSSQEAAGVRETQYF.

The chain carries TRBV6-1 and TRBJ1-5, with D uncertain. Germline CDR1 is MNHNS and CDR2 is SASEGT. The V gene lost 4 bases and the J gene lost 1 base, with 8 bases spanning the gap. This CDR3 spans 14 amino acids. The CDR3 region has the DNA TGTGCCAGCAGTGGTTCCGGGAGCAATCAGCCCCAGCATTTT. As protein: CASSGSGSNQPQHF.

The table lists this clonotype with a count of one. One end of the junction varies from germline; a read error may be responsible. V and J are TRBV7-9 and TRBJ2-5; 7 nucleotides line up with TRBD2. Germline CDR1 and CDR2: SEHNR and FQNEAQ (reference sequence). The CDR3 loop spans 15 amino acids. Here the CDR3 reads CAGRTTSGTIETQYF. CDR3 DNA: TGTGCCGGCAGAACCACATCCGGGACTATAGAGACCCAGTACTTC.

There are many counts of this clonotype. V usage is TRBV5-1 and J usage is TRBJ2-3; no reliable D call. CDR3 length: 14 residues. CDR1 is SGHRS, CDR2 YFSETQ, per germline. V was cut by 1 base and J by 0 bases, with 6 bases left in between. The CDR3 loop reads CASSLLGSTDTQYF. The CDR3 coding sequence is TGCGCCAGCAGCTTGCTCGGCAGCACAGATACGCAGTATTTT.

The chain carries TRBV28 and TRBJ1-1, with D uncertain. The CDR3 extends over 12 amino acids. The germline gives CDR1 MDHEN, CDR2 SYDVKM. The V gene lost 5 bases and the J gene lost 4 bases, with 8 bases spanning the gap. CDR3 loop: CASSVVGTEAFF. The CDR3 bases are TGTGCCAGCAGTGTGGTGGGCACTGAAGCTTTCTTT. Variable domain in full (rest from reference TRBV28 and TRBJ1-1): DVKVTQSSRYLVKRTGEKVFLECVQDMDHENMFWYRQDPGLGLRLIYFSYDVKMKEKGDIPEGYSVSREKKERFSLILESASTNQTSMYLCASSVVGTEAFFGQGTRLTVV.

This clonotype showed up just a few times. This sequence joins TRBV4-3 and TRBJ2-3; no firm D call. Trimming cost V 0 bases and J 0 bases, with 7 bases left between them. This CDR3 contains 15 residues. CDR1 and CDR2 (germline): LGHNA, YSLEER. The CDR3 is CASSQEKGSTDTQYF. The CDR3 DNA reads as TGCGCCAGCAGCCAAGAGAAGGGAAGCACAGATACGCAGTATTTT.